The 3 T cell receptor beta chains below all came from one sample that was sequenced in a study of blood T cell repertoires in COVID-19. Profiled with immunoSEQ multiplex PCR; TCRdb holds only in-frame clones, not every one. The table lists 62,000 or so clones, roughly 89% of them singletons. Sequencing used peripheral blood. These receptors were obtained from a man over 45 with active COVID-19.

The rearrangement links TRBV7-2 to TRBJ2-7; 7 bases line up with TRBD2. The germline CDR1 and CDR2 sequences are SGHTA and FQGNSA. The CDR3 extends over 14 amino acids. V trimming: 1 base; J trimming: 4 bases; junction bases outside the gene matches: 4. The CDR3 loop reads CASSLGGGAYEQYF. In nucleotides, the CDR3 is TGTGCCAGCAGCTTAGGGGGGGGAGCATACGAGCAGTACTTC.

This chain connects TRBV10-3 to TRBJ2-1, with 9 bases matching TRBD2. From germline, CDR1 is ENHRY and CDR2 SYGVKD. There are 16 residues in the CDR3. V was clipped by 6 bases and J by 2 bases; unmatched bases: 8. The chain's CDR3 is CAIRKGERGAYNEQFF. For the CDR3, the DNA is TGTGCCATCAGGAAAGGCGAGCGGGGGGCCTACAATGAGCAGTTCTTC.

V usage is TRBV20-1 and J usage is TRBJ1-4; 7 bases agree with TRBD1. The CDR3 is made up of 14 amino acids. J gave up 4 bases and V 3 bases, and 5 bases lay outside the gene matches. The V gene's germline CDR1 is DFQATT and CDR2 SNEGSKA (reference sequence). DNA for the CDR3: TGCAGTGCTAGTAGGGACAGCCGTAATGAAAAACTGTTTTTT. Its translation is CSASRDSRNEKLFF.